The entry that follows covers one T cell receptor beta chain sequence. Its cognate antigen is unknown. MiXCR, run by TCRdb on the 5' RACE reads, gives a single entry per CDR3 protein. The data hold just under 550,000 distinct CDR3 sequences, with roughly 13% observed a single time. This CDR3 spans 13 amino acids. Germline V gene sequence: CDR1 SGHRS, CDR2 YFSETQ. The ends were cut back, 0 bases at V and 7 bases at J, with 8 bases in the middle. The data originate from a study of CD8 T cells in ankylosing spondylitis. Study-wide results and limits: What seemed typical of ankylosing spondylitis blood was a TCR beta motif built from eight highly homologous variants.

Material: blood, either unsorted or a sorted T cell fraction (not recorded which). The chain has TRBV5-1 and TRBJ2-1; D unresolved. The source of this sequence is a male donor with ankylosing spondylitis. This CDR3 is CASSLASRNEQFF. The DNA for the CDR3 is TGCGCCAGCAGCTTGGCTAGTAGGAATGAGCAGTTCTTC.